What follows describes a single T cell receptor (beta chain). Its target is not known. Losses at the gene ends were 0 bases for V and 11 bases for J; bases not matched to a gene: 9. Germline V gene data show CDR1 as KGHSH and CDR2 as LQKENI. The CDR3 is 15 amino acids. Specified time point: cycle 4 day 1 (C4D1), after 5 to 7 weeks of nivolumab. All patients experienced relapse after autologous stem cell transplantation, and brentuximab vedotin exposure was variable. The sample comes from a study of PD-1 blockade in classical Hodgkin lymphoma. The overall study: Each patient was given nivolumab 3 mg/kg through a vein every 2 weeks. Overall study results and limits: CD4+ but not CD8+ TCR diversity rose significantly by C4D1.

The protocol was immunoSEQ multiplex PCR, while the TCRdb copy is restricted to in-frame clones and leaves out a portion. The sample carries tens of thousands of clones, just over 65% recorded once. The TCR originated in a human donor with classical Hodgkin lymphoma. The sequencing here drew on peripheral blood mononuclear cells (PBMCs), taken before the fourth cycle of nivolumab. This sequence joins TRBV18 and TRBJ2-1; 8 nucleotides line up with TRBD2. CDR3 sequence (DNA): TGTGCCAGCTCACCACCGGTAACAGCGGGGGTTAAGCAGTTCTTC. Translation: CASSPPVTAGVKQFF. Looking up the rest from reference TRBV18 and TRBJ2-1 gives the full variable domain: NAGVMQNPRHLVRRRGQEARLRCSPMKGHSHVYWYRQLPEEGLKFMVYLQKENIIDESGMPKERFSAEFPKEGPSILRIQQVVRGDSAAYFCASSPPVTAGVKQFFGPGTRLTVL.